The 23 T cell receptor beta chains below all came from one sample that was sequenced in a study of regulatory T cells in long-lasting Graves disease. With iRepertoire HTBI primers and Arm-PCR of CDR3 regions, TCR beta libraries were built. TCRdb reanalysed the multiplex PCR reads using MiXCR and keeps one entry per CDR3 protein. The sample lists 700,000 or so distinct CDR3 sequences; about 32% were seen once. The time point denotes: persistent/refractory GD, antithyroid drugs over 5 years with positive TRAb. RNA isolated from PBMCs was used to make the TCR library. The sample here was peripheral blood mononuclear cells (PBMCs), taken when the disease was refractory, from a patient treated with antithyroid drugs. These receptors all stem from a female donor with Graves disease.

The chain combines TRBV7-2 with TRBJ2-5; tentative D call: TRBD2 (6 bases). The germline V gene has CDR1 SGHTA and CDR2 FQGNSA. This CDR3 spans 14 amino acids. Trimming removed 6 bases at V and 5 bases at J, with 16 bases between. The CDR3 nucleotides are TGTGCCAGCAGTCCTATAGCGGTCCGGGAGACCCAGTACTTC. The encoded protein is CASSPIAVRETQYF. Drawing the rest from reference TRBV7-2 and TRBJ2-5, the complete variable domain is GAGVSQSPSNKVTEKGKDVELRCDPISGHTALYWYRQSLGQGLEFLIYFQGNSAPDKSGLPSDRFSAERTGGSVSTLTIQRTQQEDSAVYLCASSPIAVRETQYFGPGTRLLVL.

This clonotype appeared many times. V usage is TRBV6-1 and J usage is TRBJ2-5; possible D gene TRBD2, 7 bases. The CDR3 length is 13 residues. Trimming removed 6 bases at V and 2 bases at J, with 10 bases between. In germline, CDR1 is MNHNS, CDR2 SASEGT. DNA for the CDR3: TGTGCCAGCAGCGAGGGGGGGCAAGAGACCCAGTACTTC. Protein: CASSEGGQETQYF.

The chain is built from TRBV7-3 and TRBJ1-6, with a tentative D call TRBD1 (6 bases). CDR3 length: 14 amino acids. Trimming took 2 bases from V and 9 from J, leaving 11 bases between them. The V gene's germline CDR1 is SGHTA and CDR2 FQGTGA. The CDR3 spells CASSLGGGGSPLHF. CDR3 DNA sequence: TGTGCCAGCAGCTTAGGAGGGGGTGGTTCACCCCTCCACTTT.

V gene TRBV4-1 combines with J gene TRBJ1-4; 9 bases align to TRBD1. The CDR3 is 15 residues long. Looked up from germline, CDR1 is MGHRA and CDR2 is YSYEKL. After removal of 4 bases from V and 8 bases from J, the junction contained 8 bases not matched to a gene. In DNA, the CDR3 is TGCGCCAGCAGCCTCCAGGACAGGGGTGGCGAAAAACTGTTTTTT. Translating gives CASSLQDRGGEKLFF.

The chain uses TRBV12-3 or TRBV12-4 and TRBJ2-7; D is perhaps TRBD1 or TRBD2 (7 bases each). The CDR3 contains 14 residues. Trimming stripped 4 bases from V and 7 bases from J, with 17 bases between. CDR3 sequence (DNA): TGTGCCAGCAGTTCCGGGGAGGGGGCGATTGAGCAGTACTTC. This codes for CASSSGEGAIEQYF.

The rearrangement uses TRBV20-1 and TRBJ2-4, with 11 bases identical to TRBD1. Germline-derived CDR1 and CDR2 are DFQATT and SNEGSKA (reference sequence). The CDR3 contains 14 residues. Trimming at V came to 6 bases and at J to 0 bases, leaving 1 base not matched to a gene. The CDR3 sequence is CSAGQGGAKNIQYF. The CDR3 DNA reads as TGCAGTGCGGGACAGGGGGGAGCCAAAAACATTCAGTACTTC.

CDR3 nucleotide sequence: TGCAGTGCTAGATCCCCGGGCGAGATCGGGACCCAGTACTTC. Amino acid sequence: CSARSPGEIGTQYF. The V gene is TRBV20-1, the J gene TRBJ2-5; no clear D gene. The CDR3 totals 14 residues. Germline V lookup: CDR1 DFQATT, CDR2 SNEGSKA (reference sequence). With 2 bases removed from V and 7 bases from J, the gap between germline ends came to 17 bases.

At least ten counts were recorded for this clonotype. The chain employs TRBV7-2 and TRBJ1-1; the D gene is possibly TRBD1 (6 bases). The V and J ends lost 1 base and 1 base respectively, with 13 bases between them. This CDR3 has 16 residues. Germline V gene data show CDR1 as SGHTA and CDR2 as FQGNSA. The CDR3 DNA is TGTGCCAGCAGCTTAGACTGGCAGGGGAGGAACACTGAAGCTTTCTTT. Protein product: CASSLDWQGRNTEAFF.

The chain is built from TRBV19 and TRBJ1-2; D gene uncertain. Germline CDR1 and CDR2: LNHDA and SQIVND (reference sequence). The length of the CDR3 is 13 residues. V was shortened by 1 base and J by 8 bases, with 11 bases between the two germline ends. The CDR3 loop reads CASSIGQSFGYTF. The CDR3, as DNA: TGTGCCAGTAGTATAGGCCAGTCATTCGGCTACACCTTC. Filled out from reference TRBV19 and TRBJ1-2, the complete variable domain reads DGGITQSPKYLFRKEGQNVTLSCEQNLNHDAMYWYRQDPGQGLRLIYYSQIVNDFQKGDIAEGYSVSREKKESFPLTVTSAQKNPTAFYLCASSIGQSFGYTFGSGTRLTVV.

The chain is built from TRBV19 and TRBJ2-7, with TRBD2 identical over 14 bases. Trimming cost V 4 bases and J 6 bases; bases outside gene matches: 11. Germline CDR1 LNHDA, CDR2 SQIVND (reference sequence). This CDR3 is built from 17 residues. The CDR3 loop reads CASSTTGLAGVAGEQYF. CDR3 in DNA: TGTGCCAGTAGTACTACGGGACTAGCGGGAGTAGCAGGCGAGCAGTACTTC.

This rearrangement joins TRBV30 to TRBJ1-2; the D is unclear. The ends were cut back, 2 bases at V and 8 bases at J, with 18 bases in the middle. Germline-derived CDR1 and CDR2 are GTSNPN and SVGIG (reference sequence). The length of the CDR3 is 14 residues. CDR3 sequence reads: CAWSPPTYLGGYTF. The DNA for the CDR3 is TGTGCCTGGAGTCCCCCTACTTATTTAGGGGGCTACACCTTC.

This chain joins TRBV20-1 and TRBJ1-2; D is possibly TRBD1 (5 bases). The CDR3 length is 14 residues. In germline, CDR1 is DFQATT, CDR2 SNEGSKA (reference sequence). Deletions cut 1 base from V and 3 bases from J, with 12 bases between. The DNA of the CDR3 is TGCAGTGCTAGAGCCCGGGGACTTTACTATGGCTACACCTTC. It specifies CSARARGLYYGYTF.

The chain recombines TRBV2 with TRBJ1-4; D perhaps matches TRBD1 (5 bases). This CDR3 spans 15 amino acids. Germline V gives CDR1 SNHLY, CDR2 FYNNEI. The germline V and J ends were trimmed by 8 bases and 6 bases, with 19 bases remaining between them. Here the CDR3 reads CASGKDTGPYEKLFF. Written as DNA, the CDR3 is TGTGCCAGCGGAAAGGACACGGGGCCTTATGAAAAACTGTTTTTT.

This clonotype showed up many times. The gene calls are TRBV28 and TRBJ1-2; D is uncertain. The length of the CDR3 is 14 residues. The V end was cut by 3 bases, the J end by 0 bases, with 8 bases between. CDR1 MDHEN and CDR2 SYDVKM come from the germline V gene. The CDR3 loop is CASSLVETNYGYTF. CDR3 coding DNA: TGTGCCAGCAGTTTGGTGGAGACTAACTATGGCTACACCTTC.

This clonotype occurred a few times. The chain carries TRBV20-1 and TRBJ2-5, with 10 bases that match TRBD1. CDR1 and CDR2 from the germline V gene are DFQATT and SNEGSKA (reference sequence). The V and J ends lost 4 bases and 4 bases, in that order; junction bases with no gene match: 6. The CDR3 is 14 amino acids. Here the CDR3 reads CSAKDRGRRETQYF. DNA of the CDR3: TGCAGTGCTAAAGACAGGGGGCGCAGAGAGACCCAGTACTTC.

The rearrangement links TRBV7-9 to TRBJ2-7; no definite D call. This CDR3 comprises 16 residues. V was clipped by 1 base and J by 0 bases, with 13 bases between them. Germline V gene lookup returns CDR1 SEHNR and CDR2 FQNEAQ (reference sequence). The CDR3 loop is CASSLDGLSASYEQYF. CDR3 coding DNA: TGTGCCAGCAGCTTAGATGGGCTATCGGCCTCCTACGAGCAGTACTTC.

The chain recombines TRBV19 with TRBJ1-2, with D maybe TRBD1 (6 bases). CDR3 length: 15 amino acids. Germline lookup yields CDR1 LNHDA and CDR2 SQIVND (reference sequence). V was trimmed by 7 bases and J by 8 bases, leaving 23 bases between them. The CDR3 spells CASISSVGGPEGYTF. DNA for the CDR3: TGTGCCAGTATCTCCTCCGTCGGGGGGCCGGAGGGCTACACCTTC.

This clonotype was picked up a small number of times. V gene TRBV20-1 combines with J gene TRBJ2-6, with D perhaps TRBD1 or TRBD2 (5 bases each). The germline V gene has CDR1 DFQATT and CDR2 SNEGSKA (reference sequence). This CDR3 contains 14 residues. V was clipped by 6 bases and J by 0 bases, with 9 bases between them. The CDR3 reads CSARGVSGANVLTF. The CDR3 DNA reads TGCAGTGCACGAGGGGTCTCTGGGGCCAACGTCCTGACTTTC.

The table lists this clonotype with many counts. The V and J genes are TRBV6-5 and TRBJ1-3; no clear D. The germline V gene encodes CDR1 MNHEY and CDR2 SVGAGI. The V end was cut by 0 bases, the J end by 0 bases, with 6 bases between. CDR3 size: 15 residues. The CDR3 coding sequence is TGTGCCAGCAGTTACTCACCAGACTCTGGAAACACCATATATTTT. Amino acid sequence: CASSYSPDSGNTIYF.

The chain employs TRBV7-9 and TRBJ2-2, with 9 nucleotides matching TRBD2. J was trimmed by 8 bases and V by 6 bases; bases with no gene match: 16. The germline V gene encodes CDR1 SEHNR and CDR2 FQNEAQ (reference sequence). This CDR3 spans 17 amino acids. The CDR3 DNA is TGTGCCAGCAGACGCTCCGGGACTAGCTCCCTCGGAGGGGAGCTGTTTTTT. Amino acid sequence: CASRRSGTSSLGGELFF. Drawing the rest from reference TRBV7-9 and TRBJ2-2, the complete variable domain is DTGVSQNPRHKITKRGQNVTFRCDPISEHNRLYWYRQTLGQGPEFLTYFQNEAQLEKSRLLSDRFSAERPKGSFSTLEIQRTEQGDSAMYLCASRRSGTSSLGGELFFGEGSRLTVL.

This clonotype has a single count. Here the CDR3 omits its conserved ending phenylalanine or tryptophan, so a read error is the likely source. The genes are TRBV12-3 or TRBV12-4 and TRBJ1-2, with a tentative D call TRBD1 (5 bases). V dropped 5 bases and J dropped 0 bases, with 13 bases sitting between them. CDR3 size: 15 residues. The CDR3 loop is CASSPGWGTNYGYTS. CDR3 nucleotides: TGTGCCAGCAGTCCCGGTTGGGGGACTAACTATGGCTACACCTCC.

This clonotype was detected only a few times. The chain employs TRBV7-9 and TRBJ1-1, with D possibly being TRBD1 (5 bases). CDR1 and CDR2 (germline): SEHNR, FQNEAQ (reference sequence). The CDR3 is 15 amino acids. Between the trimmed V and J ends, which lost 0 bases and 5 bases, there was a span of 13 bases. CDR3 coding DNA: TGTGCCAGCAGCTTAGCCCCGACAGATAGTACTGAAGCTTTCTTT. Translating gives CASSLAPTDSTEAFF.

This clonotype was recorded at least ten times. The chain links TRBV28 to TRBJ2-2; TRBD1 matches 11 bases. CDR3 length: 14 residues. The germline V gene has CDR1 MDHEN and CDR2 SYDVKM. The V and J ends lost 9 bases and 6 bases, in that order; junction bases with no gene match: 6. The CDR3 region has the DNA TGTGCCAGGGACAGGGGGCCCTCGGCCGGGGAGCTGTTTTTT. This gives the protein CARDRGPSAGELFF.